Listed here are 28 T cell receptor beta chains from one sample, sequenced in a study of human T cells and chemical hapten exposure. TCRdb called the RACE reads again in MiXCR, with one record for every CDR3 protein. The sample lists 80,000 to 100,000 distinct CDR3 sequences, approximately 11% seen once, with about 4% in the top ten. Indicated time point: patch test 3, about 24 weeks after DPC sensitization. As for treatment: therapeutic diphenylcyclopropenone sensitization with weekly scalp DPC. Specimen: whole blood, collected in connection with sensitization to the hapten diphenylcyclopropenone (DPC). These receptors were obtained from a woman aged 45-60 years with alopecia areata. Some clones in this sample may be carry-over from other donors' samples.

This clonotype was recorded many times. The gene calls are TRBV7-2 and TRBJ2-3; TRBD1 aligns across 12 bases. V shed 4 bases and J 4 bases; nucleotides not matched to a gene: 6. Germline V lookup: CDR1 SGHTA, CDR2 FQGNSA. The length of the CDR3 is 16 residues. CDR3: CASSSGDRGPADTQYF. As DNA, the CDR3 is TGTGCCAGCAGCTCTGGGGACAGGGGGCCGGCAGATACGCAGTATTTT. The variable domain in full, with the rest retrieved from reference TRBV7-2 and TRBJ2-3, is GAGVSQSPSNKVTEKGKDVELRCDPISGHTALYWYRQSLGQGLEFLIYFQGNSAPDKSGLPSDRFSAERTGGSVSTLTIQRTQQEDSAVYLCASSSGDRGPADTQYFGPGTRLTVL.

The chain is built from TRBV11-2 and TRBJ2-7; 7 nucleotides agree with TRBD2. The CDR3 is 17 amino acids. Germline assignment: CDR1 SGHAT and CDR2 FQNNGV. Germline trimming cut 3 bases from V and 7 bases from J; bases unmatched to any gene: 18. CDR3 region: CASSFTPVPGGGEEQYF. The CDR3 region has the DNA TGTGCCAGCAGCTTTACCCCGGTCCCGGGGGGTGGCGAAGAGCAGTACTTC.

This clonotype was detected many times. The genes are TRBV6-5 and TRBJ1-1; D gene uncertain. In germline, CDR1 is MNHEY, CDR2 SVGAGI. The length of the CDR3 is 11 residues. The V gene lost 5 bases and the J gene lost 7 bases, with 8 bases spanning the gap. CDR3 DNA: TGTGCCAGCAGTCGTAACGGTGAAGCTTTCTTT. Residues: CASSRNGEAFF.

The sample holds many counts of this clonotype. The chain uses TRBV29-1 and TRBJ2-7; D is unresolved. Germline loops: CDR1 SQVTM, CDR2 ANQGSEA. The length of the CDR3 is 11 residues. Deletions cut 4 bases from V and 4 bases from J, with 8 bases between. CDR3 region: CSVGSGYEQYF. CDR3 sequence (DNA): TGCAGCGTTGGCAGTGGTTACGAGCAGTACTTC.

Of note for this clonotype: Relative to the germline gene, one junction end is altered; a read error may explain this. V gene TRBV10-2 combines with J gene TRBJ1-6; TRBD1 is a possible D gene (5 bases). This CDR3 spans 16 amino acids. Germline CDR1 reads WSHSY; CDR2 reads SAAADI. For the CDR3, the DNA is TGCGCCAGCAGTGAGGGACAATCCGGGCATAATTCACCCCACCACTTT. Translation: CASSEGQSGHNSPHHF.

V usage is TRBV2 and J usage is TRBJ2-1; 10 bases align to TRBD2. In germline, CDR1 is SNHLY, CDR2 FYNNEI. The V gene end was trimmed by 1 base and the J gene end by 3 bases; junction bases not matched to a gene: 6. The CDR3 spans 17 residues. CDR3 region: CASSEGGSGRFYNEQFF. The CDR3, as DNA: TGTGCCAGCAGTGAAGGTGGTAGCGGGAGGTTCTACAATGAGCAGTTCTTC. Using reference TRBV2 and TRBJ2-1 for the parts outside the CDR3, the full variable domain is EPEVTQTPSHQVTQMGQEVILRCVPISNHLYFYWYRQILGQKVEFLVSFYNNEISEKSEIFDDQFSVERPDGSNFTLKIRSTKLEDSAMYFCASSEGGSGRFYNEQFFGPGTRLTVL.

This clonotype was counted ten times or more. The J gene is TRBJ2-5, the V gene TRBV28, with TRBD1 matching 9 bases. This CDR3 contains 15 residues. Germline V lookup: CDR1 MDHEN, CDR2 SYDVKM. The V gene end was trimmed by 6 bases and the J gene end by 3 bases; junction bases not matched to a gene: 8. In DNA, the CDR3 is TGTGCCAGCAGACTCCCGGGACAGGGCGAAGAGACCCAGTACTTC. Its protein product is CASRLPGQGEETQYF.

This clonotype was detected many times. The chain employs TRBV2 and TRBJ2-6; D possibly corresponds to TRBD1 (5 bases). Germline CDR1 is SNHLY and CDR2 is FYNNEI. This CDR3 is built from 14 residues. Trimming stripped 11 bases from V and 0 bases from J, with 11 bases between. DNA of the CDR3: TGTGCCTGGCAAGACAGCTCTGGGGCCAACGTCCTGACTTTC. Translation: CAWQDSSGANVLTF.

This clonotype was seen once. A much larger clone lies a single base off, so this may be a read error. The rearrangement joins TRBV2 to TRBJ2-1; D is undetermined. The CDR3 runs to 15 residues. Germline V gives CDR1 SNHLY, CDR2 FYNNEI. Written as DNA, the CDR3 is TGTGTCAGCAGTGAGACCGTGAGCTCCTACAATGAGCAGTTCTTC. Translated, it gives CVSSETVSSYNEQFF. Filled out from reference TRBV2 and TRBJ2-1, the complete variable domain reads EPEVTQTPSHQVTQMGQEVILRCVPISNHLYFYWYRQILGQKVEFLVSFYNNEISEKSEIFDDQFSVERPDGSNFTLKIRSTKLEDSAMYFCVSSETVSSYNEQFFGPGTRLTVL.

V is TRBV29-1 and J is TRBJ2-6; the match to TRBD1 covers 8 bases. V was pared by 5 bases and J by 0 bases, with 6 bases of the junction left unmatched. Germline CDR1 SQVTM, CDR2 ANQGSEA. CDR3 length: 16 residues. The CDR3 DNA reads as TGCAGCGTTCCAGGACAGGGACCCTCTGGGGCCAACGTCCTGACTTTC. This gives the protein CSVPGQGPSGANVLTF.

This clonotype has more than one count but fewer than ten. The CDR3 coding sequence is TGTGCCTGGAGTCCAGGACAGGGGGCGCTTTATGGCTACACCTTC. It encodes CAWSPGQGALYGYTF. The chain carries TRBV30 and TRBJ1-2; 11 bases align to TRBD1. From germline, CDR1 is GTSNPN and CDR2 SVGIG (reference sequence). This CDR3 is built from 15 residues. After removal of 2 bases from V and 5 bases from J, the junction contained 7 bases not matched to a gene. Variable domain in full (rest from reference TRBV30 and TRBJ1-2): SQTIHQWPATLVQPVGSPLSLECTVEGTSNPNLYWYRQAAGRGLQLLFYSVGIGQISSEVPQNLSASRPQDRQFILSSKKLLLSDSGFYLCAWSPGQGALYGYTFGSGTRLTVV.

This clonotype came up once. The chain couples TRBV6-2 or TRBV6-3 to TRBJ2-7; D gene uncertain. CDR3 length: 13 amino acids. V gave up 0 bases and J gave up 4 bases, with 7 bases separating them. CDR1 and CDR2 from the germline V gene are MNHEY and SVGEGT. The CDR3 coding sequence is TGTGCCAGCAGTTACTCGACGACTTACGAGCAGTACTTC. Translation: CASSYSTTYEQYF.

This chain uses TRBV11-2 with TRBJ2-2; no definite D call. The CDR3 loop spans 16 amino acids. Germline CDR1 is SGHAT and CDR2 is FQNNGV. The V end was cut by 1 base, the J end by 2 bases, with 11 bases between. CDR3 in DNA: TGTGCCAGCAGCTTAGTTTATAGGGTTAACACCGGGGAGCTGTTTTTT. Encoded protein: CASSLVYRVNTGELFF.

This clonotype has a count of ten or more. The chain uses TRBV12-3 or TRBV12-4 and TRBJ1-4, with TRBD1 as a possible D gene (5 bases). V was trimmed by 2 bases and J by 8 bases, leaving 12 bases between them. CDR3 size: 14 residues. The chain's CDR3 is CASSLRQGAEKLFF. DNA for the CDR3: TGTGCCAGCAGTTTACGGCAGGGAGCGGAAAAACTGTTTTTT.

A few counts support this clonotype. J is TRBJ1-5 and V is TRBV7-2; TRBD1 matches at 7 bases. V lost 3 bases and J lost 4; bases outside the gene matches: 3. CDR3 length: 14 residues. Germline V gives CDR1 SGHTA, CDR2 FQGNSA. CDR3 bases: TGTGCCAGCAGCTTGGGCAGGGGGAATCAGCCCCAGCATTTT. This sequence encodes CASSLGRGNQPQHF.

V is TRBV7-2 and J is TRBJ2-7; TRBD1 matches at 9 bases. Germline V CDR1 and CDR2: SGHTA, FQGNSA. V dropped 5 bases and J dropped 4; count of bases not matched to a gene: 9. This CDR3 is 15 amino acids long. The CDR3 here is CASSRVGTGPYEQYF. The DNA for the CDR3 is TGTGCCAGCAGCCGGGTGGGGACAGGGCCATACGAGCAGTACTTC.

This clonotype was seen a few times. The chain links TRBV5-1 to TRBJ2-3; no definite D call. The CDR3 extends over 12 amino acids. The germline CDR1 and CDR2 sequences are SGHRS and YFSETQ. The V gene lost 5 bases and the J gene lost 2 bases, with 6 bases spanning the gap. Here the CDR3 reads CASRGFTDTQYF. CDR3 DNA sequence: TGCGCCAGCAGGGGGTTCACAGATACGCAGTATTTT.

The V call is TRBV7-8, the J call TRBJ2-3, with 9 bases that match TRBD2. This CDR3 has 21 residues. CDR1 is SGHVS and CDR2 is FQNEAQ in the germline V gene. V was clipped by 4 bases and J by 2 bases; unmatched bases: 22. CDR3 protein: CASSYRGRGVIGGRDTDTQYF. The CDR3 nucleotides are TGTGCCAGCAGCTACCGGGGCAGGGGAGTCATTGGCGGGAGGGACACAGATACGCAGTATTTT.

This clonotype was counted many times. Here the CDR3 DNA reads TGTGCCAGTAGTACCGGGACAGGGGGCGATCAGCCCCAGCATTTT. Its protein product is CASSTGTGGDQPQHF. The chain combines TRBV19 with TRBJ1-5; 12 positions agree with TRBD1. This CDR3 has 15 amino acids. V dropped 4 bases and J dropped 5; count of bases not matched to a gene: 3. Germline V lookup: CDR1 LNHDA, CDR2 SQIVND (reference sequence).

This clonotype was observed many times. The chain combines TRBV29-1 with TRBJ1-1, with TRBD1 as a possible D gene (6 bases). The CDR3 is 11 residues long. CDR1 SQVTM and CDR2 ANQGSEA come from the germline V gene. The V end lost 5 bases, the J end lost 7 bases, and 11 bases lay between the germline ends. Here the CDR3 DNA reads TGCAGCGTTTGGCGACAGGTTGAAGCTTTCTTT. Its protein product is CSVWRQVEAFF.

This clonotype was seen more than once but under ten times. The chain carries TRBV6-6 and TRBJ2-6, with a tentative D call TRBD1 (6 bases). Trimming took off 0 bases at V and 0 bases at J, with 15 bases between the two ends. The CDR3 has 19 residues. Germline V lookup: CDR1 MNHNY, CDR2 SVGAGI (reference sequence). The CDR3 loop is CASSYSGWDTSSGANVLTF. The CDR3 coding sequence is TGTGCCAGCAGTTACTCCGGTTGGGACACAAGCTCTGGGGCCAACGTCCTGACTTTC.

This clonotype was seen at least ten times. The genes are TRBV12-3 or TRBV12-4 and TRBJ2-5; 7 positions match TRBD1. J gave up 6 bases and V 3 bases, and 4 bases lay outside the gene matches. There are 13 residues in the CDR3. CDR3 coding DNA: TGTGCCAGCAGTTTTTCGGACAGGCAGACCCAGTACTTC. As protein: CASSFSDRQTQYF.

The chain carries TRBV6-5 and TRBJ1-6; TRBD1 aligns across 7 bases. Looked up from germline, CDR1 is MNHEY and CDR2 is SVGAGI. After removal of 3 bases from V and 7 bases from J, the junction contained 12 bases not matched to a gene. The CDR3 is made up of 17 amino acids. The CDR3 DNA reads as TGTGCCAGCAGTTATACGGGACAGTTCGTTGGCAATTCACCCCTCCACTTT. It codes for CASSYTGQFVGNSPLHF.

This clonotype was counted only a few times. V and J are TRBV9 and TRBJ2-7; D is unclear. From germline, CDR1 is SGDLS and CDR2 YYNGEE. CDR3 length: 13 amino acids. The V and J ends lost 3 bases and 5 bases respectively, with 12 bases between them. The CDR3 nucleotides are TGTGCCAGCAGCGGATCAGTGAACGACGAGCAGTACTTC. Its translation: CASSGSVNDEQYF.

The chain couples TRBV18 to TRBJ2-1; D remains ambiguous. V shed 3 bases and J shed 5 bases, with 2 bases lying between them. Germline V gives CDR1 KGHSH, CDR2 LQKENI. The CDR3 has 11 amino acids. The CDR3, as DNA: TGTGCCAGCTCACCGGACAATGAGCAGTTCTTC. Residues: CASSPDNEQFF.

This clonotype was seen a few times. The gene calls are TRBV6-6 and TRBJ2-1; D uncertain. V was shortened by 0 bases and J by 4 bases, with 10 bases between the two germline ends. The CDR3 is made up of 15 amino acids. Germline V gene data show CDR1 as MNHNY and CDR2 as SVGAGI (reference sequence). The CDR3 spells CASSYSGYPYNEQFF. CDR3 in DNA: TGTGCCAGCAGTTACTCAGGGTATCCTTACAATGAGCAGTTCTTC.

This clonotype came up many times. The rearrangement links TRBV11-2 to TRBJ2-5; no reliable D call. The V and J ends lost 0 bases and 3 bases respectively, with 8 bases between them. Germline loops: CDR1 SGHAT, CDR2 FQNNGV. The CDR3 has 14 residues. The CDR3 is CASSLDWSEETQYF. In nucleotides, the CDR3 is TGTGCCAGCAGCTTAGATTGGTCCGAAGAGACCCAGTACTTC.

This clonotype was recorded a few times. The chain couples TRBV4-3 to TRBJ1-1, with D possibly matching TRBD1 (6 bases). Trimming removed 1 base from V and 0 bases from J, with 9 bases in between. The CDR3 contains 15 residues. Germline V gene data show CDR1 as LGHNA and CDR2 as YSLEER. The CDR3 DNA is TGCGCCAGCAGCCAAGGGCAGGGGATGAACACTGAAGCTTTCTTT. Translated, it gives CASSQGQGMNTEAFF.